The T cell receptor (beta chain) described here comes from a study of cytomegalovirus exposure and HLA in healthy donors. In the PCR, 60 Vbeta and 13 Jbeta primers were used. Assay: immunoSEQ multiplex PCR; the TCRdb copy retains only in-frame clones and omits some. The sample contains 95,000 to 150,000 clones, 80% to 85% of which appear only once. The CDR3 totals 15 residues. CDR1 and CDR2 (germline): SEHNR, FQNEAQ (reference sequence). V lost 3 bases and J lost 6; bases outside the gene matches: 5. This chain connects TRBV7-9 to TRBJ2-4; 10 nucleotides agree with TRBD1. The clonotype comes from a man aged 25-45 years in good health and CMV-seronegative. Source material: PBMCs. CDR3 sequence reads: CASSLGQGPLNIQYF. As DNA, the CDR3 is TGTGCCAGCAGCTTGGGACAGGGGCCCCTAAACATTCAGTACTTC.